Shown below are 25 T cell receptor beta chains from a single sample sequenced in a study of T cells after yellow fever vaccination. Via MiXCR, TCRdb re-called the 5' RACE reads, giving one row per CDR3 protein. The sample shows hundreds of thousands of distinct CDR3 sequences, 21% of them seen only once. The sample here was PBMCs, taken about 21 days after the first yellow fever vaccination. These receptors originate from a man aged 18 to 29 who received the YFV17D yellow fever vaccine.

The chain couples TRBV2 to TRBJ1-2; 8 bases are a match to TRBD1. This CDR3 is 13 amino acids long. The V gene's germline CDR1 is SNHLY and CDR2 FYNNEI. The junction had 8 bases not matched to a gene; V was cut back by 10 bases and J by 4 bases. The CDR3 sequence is CATRTGRPYGYTF. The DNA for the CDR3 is TGTGCCACTCGGACAGGGAGGCCCTATGGCTACACCTTC.

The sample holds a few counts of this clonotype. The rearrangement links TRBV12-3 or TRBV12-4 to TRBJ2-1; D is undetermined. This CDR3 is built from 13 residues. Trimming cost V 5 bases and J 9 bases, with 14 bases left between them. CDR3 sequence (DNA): TGTGCCAGCAGTCCCGGGCCAGGCGGTGAGCAGTTCTTC. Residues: CASSPGPGGEQFF.

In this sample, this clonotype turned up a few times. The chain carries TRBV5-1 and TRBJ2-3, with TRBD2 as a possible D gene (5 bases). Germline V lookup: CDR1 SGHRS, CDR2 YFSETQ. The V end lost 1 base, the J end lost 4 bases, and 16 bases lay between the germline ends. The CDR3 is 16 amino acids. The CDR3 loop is CASSLLAGPLADTQYF. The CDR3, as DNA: TGCGCCAGCAGCTTGCTAGCCGGACCTCTGGCAGATACGCAGTATTTT.

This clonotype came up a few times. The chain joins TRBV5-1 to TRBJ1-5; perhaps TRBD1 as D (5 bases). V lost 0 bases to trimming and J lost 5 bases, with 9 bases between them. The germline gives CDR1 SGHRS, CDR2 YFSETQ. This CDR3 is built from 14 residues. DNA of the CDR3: TGCGCCAGCAGCTTGGGACAGCAAGATCAGCCCCAGCATTTT. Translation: CASSLGQQDQPQHF.

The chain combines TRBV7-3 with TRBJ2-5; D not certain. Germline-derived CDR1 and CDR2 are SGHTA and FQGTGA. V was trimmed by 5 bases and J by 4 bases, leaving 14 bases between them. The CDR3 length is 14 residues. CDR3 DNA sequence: TGTGCCAGCAGCCTAGACGGATCCCCAGAGACCCAGTACTTC. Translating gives CASSLDGSPETQYF. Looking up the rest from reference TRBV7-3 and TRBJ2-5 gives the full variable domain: GAGVSQTPSNKVTEKGKYVELRCDPISGHTALYWYRQSLGQGPEFLIYFQGTGAADDSGLPNDRFFAVRPEGSVSTLKIQRTERGDSAVYLCASSLDGSPETQYFGPGTRLLVL.

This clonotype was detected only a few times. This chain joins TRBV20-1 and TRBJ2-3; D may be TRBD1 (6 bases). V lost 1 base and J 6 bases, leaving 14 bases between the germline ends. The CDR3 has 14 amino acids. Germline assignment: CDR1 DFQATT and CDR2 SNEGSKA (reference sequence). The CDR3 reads CSARVFAGADTQYF. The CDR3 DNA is TGCAGTGCTAGAGTGTTTGCAGGGGCGGATACGCAGTATTTT.

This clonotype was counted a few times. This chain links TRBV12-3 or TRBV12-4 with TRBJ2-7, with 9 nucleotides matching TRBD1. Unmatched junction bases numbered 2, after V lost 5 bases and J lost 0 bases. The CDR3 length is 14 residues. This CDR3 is CASSTGGISYEQYF. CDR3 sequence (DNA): TGTGCCAGCAGTACAGGGGGCATCTCCTACGAGCAGTACTTC.

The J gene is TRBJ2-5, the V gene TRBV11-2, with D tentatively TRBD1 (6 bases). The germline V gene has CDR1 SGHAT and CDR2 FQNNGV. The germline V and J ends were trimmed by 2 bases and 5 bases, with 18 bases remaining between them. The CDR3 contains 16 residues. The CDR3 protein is CASSLYTRGHRETQYF. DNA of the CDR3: TGTGCCAGCAGCTTATACACCAGGGGACATCGGGAGACCCAGTACTTC.

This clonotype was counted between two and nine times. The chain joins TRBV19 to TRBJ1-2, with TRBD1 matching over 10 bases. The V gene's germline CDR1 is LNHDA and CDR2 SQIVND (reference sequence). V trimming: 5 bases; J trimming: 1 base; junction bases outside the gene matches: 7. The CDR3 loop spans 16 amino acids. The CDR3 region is CASSRRDRGLNYGYTF. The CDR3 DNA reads TGTGCCAGTAGTCGCCGGGACAGGGGCCTTAACTATGGCTACACCTTC.

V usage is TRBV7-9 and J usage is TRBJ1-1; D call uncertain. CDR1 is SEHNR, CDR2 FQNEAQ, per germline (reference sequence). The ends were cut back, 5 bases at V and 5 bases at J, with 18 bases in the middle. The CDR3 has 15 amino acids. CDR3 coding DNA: TGTGCCAGCAGCCCCTCTCCACGATCCTTGACTGAAGCTTTCTTT. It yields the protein CASSPSPRSLTEAFF.

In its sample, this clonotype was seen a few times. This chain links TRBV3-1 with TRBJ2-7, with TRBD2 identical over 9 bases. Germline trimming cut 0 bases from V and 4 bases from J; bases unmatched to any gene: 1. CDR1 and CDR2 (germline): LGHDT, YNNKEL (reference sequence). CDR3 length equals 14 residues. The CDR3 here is CASSQDTSGYEQYV. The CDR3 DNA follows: TGTGCCAGCAGCCAAGATACTAGCGGGTACGAGCAGTACGTC.

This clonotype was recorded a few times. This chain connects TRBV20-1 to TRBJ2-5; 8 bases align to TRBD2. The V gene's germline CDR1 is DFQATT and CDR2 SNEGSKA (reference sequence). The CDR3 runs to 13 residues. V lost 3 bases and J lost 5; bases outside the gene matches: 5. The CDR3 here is CSARGGGMETQYF. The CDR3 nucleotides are TGCAGTGCTAGGGGCGGGGGGATGGAGACCCAGTACTTC.

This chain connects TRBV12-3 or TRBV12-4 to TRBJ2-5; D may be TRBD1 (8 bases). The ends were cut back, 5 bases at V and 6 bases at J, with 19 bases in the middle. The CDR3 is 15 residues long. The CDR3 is CASSTDRGGLKTQYF. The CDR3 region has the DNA TGTGCCAGCAGTACCGACAGGGGAGGGTTGAAGACCCAGTACTTC.

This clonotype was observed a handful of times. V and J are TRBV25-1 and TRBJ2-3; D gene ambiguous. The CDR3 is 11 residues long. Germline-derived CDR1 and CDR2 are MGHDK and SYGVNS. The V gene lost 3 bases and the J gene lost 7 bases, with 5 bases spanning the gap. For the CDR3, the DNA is TGTGCCAGCAGTGAGAGATATACGCAGTATTTT. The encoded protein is CASSERYTQYF.

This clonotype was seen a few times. The CDR3 DNA reads as TGTGCCAGCAGTGAAGCAAAAGAGACCCAGTACTTC. Residues: CASSEAKETQYF. The chain joins TRBV2 to TRBJ2-5; D unresolved. The CDR3 loop spans 12 amino acids. CDR1 is SNHLY, CDR2 FYNNEI, per germline. Trimming cost V 0 bases and J 3 bases, with 2 bases left between them.

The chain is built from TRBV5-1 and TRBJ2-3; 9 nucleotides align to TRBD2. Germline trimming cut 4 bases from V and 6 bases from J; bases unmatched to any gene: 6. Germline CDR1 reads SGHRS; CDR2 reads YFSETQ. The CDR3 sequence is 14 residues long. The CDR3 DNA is TGCGCCAGCAGCCAAAGACTAGCGGTCGATACGCAGTATTTT. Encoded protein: CASSQRLAVDTQYF.

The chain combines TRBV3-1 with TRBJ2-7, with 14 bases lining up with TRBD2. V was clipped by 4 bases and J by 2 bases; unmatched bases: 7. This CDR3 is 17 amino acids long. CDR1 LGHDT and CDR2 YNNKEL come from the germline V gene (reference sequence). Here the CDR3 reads CASSPGLAGGRTYEQYF. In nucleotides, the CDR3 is TGTGCCAGCAGCCCCGGACTAGCGGGGGGCCGAACCTACGAGCAGTACTTC.

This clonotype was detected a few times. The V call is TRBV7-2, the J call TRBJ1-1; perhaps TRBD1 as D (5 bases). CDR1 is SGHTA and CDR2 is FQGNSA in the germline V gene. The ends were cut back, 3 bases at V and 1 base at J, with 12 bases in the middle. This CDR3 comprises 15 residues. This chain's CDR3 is CASSFRDGWNTEAFF. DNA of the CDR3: TGTGCCAGCAGCTTCAGGGACGGCTGGAACACTGAAGCTTTCTTT.

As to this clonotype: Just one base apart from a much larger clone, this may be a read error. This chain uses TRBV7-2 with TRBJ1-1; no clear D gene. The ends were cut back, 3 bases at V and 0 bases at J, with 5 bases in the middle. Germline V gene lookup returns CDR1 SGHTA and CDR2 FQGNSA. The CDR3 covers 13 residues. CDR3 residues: CASSFHMNTEAFF. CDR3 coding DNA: TGTGCCAGCAGCTTCCATATGAACACTGAAGCTTTCTTT.

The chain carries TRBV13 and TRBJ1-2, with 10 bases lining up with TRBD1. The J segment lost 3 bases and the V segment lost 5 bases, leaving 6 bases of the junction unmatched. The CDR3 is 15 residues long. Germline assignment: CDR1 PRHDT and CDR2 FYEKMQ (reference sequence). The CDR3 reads CASSPPGQGYYGYTF. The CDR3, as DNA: TGTGCCAGCAGCCCCCCGGGACAGGGGTACTATGGCTACACCTTC.

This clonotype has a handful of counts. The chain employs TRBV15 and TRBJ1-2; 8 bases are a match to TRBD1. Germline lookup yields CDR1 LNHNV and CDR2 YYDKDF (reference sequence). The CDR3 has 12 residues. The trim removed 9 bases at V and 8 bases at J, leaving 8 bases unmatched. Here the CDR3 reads CATSDREVGYTF. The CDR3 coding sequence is TGTGCCACATCGGACAGGGAGGTGGGCTACACCTTC.

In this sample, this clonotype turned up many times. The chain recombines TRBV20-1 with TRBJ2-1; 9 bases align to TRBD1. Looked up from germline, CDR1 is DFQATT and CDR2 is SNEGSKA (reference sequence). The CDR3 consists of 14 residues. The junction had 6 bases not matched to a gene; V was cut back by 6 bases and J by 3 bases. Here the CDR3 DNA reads TGCAGTGCACAACCGGGACAGGGCTACAATGAGCAGTTCTTC. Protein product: CSAQPGQGYNEQFF.

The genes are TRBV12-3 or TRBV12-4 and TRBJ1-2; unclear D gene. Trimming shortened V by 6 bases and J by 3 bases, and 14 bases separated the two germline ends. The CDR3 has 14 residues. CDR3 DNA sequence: TGTGCCAGCAGAGCCATGGTGGATCACTATGGCTACACCTTC. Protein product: CASRAMVDHYGYTF.

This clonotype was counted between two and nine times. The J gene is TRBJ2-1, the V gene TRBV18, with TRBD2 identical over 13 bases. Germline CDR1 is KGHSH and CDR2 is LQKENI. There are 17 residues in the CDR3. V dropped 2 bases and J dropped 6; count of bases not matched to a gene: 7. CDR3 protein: CASSPDSGLAGFNEQFF. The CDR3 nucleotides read TGTGCCAGCTCACCAGATTCGGGACTAGCGGGGTTCAATGAGCAGTTCTTC.

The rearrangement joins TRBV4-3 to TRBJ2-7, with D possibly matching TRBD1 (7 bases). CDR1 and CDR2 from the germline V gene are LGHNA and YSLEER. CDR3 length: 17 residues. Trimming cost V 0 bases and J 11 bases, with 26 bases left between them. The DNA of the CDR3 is TGCGCCAGCAGCCAAGATGGAGGGGGCAGGAGGCCCTGGGGAAAGTACGTC. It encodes CASSQDGGGRRPWGKYV.